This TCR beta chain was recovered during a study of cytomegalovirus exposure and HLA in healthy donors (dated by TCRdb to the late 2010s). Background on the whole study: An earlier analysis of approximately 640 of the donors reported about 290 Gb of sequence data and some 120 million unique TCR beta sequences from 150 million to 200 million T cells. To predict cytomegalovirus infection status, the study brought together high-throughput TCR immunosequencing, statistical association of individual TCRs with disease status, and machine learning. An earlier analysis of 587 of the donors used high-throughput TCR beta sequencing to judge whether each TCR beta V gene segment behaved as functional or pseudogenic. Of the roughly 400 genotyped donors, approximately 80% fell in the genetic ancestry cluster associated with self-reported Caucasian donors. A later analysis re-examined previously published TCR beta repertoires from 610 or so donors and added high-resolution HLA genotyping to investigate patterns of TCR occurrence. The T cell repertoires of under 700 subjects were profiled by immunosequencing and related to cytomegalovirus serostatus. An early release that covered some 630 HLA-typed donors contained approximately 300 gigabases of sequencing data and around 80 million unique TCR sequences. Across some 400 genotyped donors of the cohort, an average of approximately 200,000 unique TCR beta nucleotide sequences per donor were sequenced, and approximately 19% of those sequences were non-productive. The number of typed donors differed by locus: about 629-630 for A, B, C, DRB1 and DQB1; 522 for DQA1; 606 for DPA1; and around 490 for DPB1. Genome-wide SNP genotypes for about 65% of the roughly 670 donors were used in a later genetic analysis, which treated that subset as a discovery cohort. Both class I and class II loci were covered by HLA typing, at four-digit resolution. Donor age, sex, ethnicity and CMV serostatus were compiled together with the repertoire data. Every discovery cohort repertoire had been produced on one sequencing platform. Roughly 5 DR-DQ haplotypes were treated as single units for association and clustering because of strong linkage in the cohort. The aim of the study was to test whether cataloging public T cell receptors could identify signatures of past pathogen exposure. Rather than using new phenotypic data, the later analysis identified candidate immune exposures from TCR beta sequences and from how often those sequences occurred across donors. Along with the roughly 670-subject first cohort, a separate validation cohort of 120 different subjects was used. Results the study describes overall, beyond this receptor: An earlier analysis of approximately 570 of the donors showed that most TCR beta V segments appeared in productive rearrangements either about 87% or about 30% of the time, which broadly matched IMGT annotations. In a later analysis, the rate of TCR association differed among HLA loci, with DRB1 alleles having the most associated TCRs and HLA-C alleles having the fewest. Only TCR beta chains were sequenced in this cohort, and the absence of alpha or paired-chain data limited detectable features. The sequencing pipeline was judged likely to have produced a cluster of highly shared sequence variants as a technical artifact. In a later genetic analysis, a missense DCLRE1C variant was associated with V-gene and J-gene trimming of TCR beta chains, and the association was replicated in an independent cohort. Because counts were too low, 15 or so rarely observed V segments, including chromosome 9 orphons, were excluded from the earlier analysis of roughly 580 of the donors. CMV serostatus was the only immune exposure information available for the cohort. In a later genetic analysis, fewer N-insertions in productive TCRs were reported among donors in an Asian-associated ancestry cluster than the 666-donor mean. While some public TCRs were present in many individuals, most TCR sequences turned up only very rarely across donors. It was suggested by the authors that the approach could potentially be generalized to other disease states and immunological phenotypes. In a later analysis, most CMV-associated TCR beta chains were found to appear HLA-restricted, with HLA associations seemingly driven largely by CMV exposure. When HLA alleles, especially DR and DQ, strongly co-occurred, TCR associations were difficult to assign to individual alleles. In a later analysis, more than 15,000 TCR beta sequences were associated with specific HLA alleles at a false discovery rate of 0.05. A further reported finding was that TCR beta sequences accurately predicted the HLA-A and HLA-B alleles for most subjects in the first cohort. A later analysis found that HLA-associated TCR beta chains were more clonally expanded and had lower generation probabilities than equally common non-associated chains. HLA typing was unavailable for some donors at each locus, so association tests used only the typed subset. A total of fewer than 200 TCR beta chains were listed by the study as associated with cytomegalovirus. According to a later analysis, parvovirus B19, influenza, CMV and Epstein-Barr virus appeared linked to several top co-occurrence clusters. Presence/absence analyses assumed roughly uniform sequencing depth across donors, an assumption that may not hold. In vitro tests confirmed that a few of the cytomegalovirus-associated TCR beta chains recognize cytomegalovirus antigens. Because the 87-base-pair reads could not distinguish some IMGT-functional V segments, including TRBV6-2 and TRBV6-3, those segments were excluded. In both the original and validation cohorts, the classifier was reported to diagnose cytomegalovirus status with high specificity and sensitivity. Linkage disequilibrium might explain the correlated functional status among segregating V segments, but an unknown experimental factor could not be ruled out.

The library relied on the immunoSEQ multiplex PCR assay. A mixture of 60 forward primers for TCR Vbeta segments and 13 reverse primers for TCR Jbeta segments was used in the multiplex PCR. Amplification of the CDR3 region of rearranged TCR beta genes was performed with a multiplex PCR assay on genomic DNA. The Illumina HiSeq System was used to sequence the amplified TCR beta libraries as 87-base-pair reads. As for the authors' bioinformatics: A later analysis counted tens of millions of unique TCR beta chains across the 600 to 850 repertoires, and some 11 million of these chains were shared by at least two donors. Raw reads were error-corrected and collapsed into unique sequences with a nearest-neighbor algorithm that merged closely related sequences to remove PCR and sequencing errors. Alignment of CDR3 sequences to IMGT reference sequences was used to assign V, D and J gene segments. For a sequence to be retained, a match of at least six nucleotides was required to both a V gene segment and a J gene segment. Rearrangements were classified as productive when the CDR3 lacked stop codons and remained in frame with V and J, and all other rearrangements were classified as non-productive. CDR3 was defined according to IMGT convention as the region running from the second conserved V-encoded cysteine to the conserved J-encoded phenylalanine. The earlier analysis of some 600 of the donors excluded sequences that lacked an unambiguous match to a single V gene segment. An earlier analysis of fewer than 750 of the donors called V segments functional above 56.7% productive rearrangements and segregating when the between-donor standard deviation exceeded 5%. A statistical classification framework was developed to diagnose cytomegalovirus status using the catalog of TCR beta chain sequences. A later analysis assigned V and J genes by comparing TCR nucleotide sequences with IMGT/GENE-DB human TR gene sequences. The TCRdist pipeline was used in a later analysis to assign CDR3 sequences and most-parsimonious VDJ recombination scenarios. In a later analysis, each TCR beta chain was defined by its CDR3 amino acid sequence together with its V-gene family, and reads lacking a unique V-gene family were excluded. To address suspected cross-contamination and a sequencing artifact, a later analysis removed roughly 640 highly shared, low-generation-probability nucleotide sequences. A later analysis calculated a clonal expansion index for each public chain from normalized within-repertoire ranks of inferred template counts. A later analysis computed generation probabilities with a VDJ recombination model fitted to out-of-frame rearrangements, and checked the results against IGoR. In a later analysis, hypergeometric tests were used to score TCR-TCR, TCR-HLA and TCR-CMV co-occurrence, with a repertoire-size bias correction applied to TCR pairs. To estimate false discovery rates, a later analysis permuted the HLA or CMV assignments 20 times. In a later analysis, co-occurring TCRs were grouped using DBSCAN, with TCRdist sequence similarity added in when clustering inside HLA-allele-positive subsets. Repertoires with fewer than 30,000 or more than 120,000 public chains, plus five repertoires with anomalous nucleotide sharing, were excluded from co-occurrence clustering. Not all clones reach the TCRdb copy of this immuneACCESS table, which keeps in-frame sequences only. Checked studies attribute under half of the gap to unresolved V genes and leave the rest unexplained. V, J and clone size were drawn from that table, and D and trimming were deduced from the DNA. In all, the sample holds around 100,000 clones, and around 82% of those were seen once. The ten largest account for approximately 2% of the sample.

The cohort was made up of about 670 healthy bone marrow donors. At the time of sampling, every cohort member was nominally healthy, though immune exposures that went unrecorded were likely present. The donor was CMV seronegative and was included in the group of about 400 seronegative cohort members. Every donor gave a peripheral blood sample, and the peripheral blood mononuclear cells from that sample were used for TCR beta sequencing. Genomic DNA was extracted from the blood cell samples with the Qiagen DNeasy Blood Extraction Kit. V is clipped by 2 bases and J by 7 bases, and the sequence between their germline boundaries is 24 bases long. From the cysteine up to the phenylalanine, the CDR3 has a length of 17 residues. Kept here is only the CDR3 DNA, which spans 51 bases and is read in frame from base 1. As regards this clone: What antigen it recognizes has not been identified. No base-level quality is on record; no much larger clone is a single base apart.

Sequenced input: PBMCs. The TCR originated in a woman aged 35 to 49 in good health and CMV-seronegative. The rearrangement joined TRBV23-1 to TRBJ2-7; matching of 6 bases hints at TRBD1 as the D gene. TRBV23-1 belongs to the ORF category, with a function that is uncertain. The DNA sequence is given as TGCGCCAGCAGTCAACCCACACCCGGGACACTGAATTGGGAGCAGTACTTC. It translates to CASSQPTPGTLNWEQYF.